This TCR beta chain was recorded in a study of shared clonotypes between healthy human individuals. With regard to this clone: As yet, its antigen is unknown. A far larger clone is a single base away, which makes a read error likely.

Notes on the study in general: Sharing of clonotypes among donors was expected to vary with sequencing depth.

Germline V gene sequence: CDR1 ENHRY, CDR2 SYGVKD. There are 14 residues in the CDR3. Assay execution took place at the deep level. Sequencing on ten immunoSEQ deep assay plates was performed for unsorted PBMC DNA. The data were produced by immunoSEQ multiplex PCR, yet TCRdb's version contains in-frame clones alone and is incomplete. This sample has approximately 470,000 clones, with 60% to 80% found just once. This TCR came from a middle-aged woman in good health. Some clones in this sample may be carry-over from other donors' samples. The rearrangement joins TRBV10-3 to TRBJ2-2; 9 bases are a match to TRBD1. The sample was PBMCs. This chain's CDR3 is CTIRGQGKGGELFF. The CDR3 bases are TGTACCATCAGGGGACAGGGAAAGGGCGGGGAGCTGTTTTTT.